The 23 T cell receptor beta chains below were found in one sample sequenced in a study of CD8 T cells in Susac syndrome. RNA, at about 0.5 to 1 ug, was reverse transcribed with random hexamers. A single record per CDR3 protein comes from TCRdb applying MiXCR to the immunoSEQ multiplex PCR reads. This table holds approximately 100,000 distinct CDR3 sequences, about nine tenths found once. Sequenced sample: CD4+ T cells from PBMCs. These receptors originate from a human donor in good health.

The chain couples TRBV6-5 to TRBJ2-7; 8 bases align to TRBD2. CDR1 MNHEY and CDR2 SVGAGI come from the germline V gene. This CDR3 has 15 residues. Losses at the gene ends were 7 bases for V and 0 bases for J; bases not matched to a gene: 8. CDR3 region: CASKGSGSLSYEQYF. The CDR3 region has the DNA TGTGCCAGCAAGGGGAGCGGGAGCCTCTCCTACGAGCAGTACTTC.

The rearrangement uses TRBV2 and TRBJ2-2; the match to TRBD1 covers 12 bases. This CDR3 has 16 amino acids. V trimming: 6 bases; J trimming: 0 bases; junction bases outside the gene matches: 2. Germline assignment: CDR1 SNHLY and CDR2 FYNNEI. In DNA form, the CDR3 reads TGTGCCAGCAGGGGGACAGGGGGCGCGAACACCGGGGAGCTGTTTTTT. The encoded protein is CASRGTGGANTGELFF.

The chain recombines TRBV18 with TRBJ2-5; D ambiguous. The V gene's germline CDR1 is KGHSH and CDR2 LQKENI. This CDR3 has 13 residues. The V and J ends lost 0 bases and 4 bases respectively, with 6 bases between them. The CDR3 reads CASSPPPPETQYF. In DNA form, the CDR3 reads TGTGCCAGCTCACCACCACCGCCAGAGACCCAGTACTTC.

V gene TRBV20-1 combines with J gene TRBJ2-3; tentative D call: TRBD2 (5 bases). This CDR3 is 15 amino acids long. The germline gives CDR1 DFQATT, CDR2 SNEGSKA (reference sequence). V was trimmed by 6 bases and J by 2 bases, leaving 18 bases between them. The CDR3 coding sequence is TGCAGTGCCCTCCTCAGCGGCCACTCCACAGATACGCAGTATTTT. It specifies CSALLSGHSTDTQYF.

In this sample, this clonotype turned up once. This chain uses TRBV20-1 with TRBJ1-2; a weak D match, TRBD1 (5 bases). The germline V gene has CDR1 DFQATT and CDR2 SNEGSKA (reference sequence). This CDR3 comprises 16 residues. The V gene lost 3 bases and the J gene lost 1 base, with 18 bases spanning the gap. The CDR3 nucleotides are TGCAGTGCTAGGGGCCGGGACGGCCTCCTTAACTATGGCTACACCTTC. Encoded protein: CSARGRDGLLNYGYTF.

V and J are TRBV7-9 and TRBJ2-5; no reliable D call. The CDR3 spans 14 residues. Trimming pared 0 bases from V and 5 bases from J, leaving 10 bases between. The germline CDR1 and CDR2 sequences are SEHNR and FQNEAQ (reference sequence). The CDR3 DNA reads TGTGCCAGCAGCTTAGCAACTGGTCATGAGACCCAGTACTTC. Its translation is CASSLATGHETQYF. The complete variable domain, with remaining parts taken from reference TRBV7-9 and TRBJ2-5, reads DTGVSQNPRHKITKRGQNVTFRCDPISEHNRLYWYRQTLGQGPEFLTYFQNEAQLEKSRLLSDRFSAERPKGSFSTLEIQRTEQGDSAMYLCASSLATGHETQYFGPGTRLLVL.

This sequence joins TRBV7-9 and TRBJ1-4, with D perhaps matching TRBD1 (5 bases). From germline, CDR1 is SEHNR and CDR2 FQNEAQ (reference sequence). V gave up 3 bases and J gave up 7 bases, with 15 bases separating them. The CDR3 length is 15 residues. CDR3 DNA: TGTGCCAGCAGCTTTCCGCGGGCCGGGGGTGAAAAACTGTTTTTT. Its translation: CASSFPRAGGEKLFF.

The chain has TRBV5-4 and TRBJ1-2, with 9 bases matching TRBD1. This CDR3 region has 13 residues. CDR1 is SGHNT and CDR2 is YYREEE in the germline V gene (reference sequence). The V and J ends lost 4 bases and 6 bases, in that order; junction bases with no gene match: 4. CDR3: CASSEQGANGYTF. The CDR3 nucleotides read TGTGCCAGCAGCGAACAGGGGGCGAATGGCTACACCTTC.

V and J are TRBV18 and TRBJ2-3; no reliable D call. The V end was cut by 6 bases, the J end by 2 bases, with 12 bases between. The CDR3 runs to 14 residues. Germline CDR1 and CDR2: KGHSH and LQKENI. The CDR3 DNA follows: TGTGCCAGCTCGCCTCCTGGGGTCACAGATACGCAGTATTTT. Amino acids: CASSPPGVTDTQYF.

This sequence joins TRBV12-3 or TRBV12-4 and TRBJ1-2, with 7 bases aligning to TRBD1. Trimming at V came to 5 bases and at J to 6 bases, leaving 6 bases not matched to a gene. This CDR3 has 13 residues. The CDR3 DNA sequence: TGTGCCAGCAGTCCGACAGGGACTAATGGCTACACCTTC. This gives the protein CASSPTGTNGYTF.

The CDR3 region is CSASTTRAQETQYF. The CDR3 DNA follows: TGCAGTGCTAGTACGACTAGGGCACAAGAGACCCAGTACTTC. The V gene is TRBV20-1, the J gene TRBJ2-5; tentative D call: TRBD2 (6 bases). Germline CDR1 reads DFQATT; CDR2 reads SNEGSKA (reference sequence). The CDR3 loop spans 14 amino acids. V lost 3 bases and J 2 bases, leaving 13 bases between the germline ends.

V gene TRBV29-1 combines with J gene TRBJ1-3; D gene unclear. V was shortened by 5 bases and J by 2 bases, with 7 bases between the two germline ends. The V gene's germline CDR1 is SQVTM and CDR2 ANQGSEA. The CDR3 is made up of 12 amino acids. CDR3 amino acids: CSVLQAGNTIYF. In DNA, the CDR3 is TGCAGCGTTCTCCAGGCTGGAAACACCATATATTTT. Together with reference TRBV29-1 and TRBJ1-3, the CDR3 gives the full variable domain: SAVISQKPSRDICQRGTSLTIQCQVDSQVTMMFWYRQQPGQSLTLIATANQGSEATYESGFVIDKFPISRPNLTFSTLTVSNMSPEDSSIYLCSVLQAGNTIYFGEGSWLTVV.

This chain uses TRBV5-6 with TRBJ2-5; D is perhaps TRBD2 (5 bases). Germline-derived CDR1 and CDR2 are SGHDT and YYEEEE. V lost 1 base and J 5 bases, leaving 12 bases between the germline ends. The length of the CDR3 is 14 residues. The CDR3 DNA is TGTGCCAGCAGCTTGCGGGGAGTCCTCGAGACCCAGTACTTC. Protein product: CASSLRGVLETQYF.

The CDR3 DNA is TGTGCCAGCTCACCAATACACGGCCAAGACAGAGCGGGGGAGCAGTACTTC. Translated, it gives CASSPIHGQDRAGEQYF. The chain employs TRBV18 and TRBJ2-7; 7 bases match TRBD2. The J segment lost 7 bases and the V segment lost 2 bases, leaving 17 bases of the junction unmatched. The CDR3 consists of 17 residues. The germline V gene encodes CDR1 KGHSH and CDR2 LQKENI. Drawing the rest from reference TRBV18 and TRBJ2-7, the complete variable domain is NAGVMQNPRHLVRRRGQEARLRCSPMKGHSHVYWYRQLPEEGLKFMVYLQKENIIDESGMPKERFSAEFPKEGPSILRIQQVVRGDSAAYFCASSPIHGQDRAGEQYFGPGTRLTVT.

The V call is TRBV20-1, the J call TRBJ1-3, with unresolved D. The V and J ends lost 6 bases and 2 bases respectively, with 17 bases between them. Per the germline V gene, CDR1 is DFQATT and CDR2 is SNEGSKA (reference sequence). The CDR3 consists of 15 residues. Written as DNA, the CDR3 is TGCAGTGCCGCCCACCCTACCGGGGCTGGAAACACCATATATTTT. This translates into CSAAHPTGAGNTIYF.

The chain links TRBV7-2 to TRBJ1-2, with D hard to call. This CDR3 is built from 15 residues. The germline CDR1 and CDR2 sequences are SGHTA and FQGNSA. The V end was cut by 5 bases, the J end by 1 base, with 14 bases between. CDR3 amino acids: CASSQRRQINYGYTF. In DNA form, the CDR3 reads TGTGCCAGCAGCCAAAGGCGCCAGATTAACTATGGCTACACCTTC.

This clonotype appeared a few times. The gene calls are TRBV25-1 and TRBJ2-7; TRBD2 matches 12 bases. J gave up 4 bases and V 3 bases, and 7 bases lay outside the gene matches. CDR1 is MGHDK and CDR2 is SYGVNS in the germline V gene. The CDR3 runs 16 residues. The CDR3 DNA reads TGTGCCAGCAGTGACTCTACCGGGACTAGCGGGTACGAGCAGTACTTC. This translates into CASSDSTGTSGYEQYF.

The CDR3 DNA sequence: TGCAGCGTTGTAACGATGAACACTGAAGCTTTCTTT. It codes for CSVVTMNTEAFF. V usage is TRBV29-1 and J usage is TRBJ1-1; D unresolved. The germline CDR1 and CDR2 sequences are SQVTM and ANQGSEA. V was clipped by 4 bases and J by 0 bases, with 6 bases between them. CDR3 length: 12 residues.

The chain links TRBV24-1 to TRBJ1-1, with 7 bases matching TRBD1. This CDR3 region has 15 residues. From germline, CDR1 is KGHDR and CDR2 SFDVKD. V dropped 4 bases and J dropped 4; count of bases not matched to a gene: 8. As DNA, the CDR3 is TGTGCCACCAGTGAGAGGGGGCCCCTGGGCACTGAAGCTTTCTTT. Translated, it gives CATSERGPLGTEAFF.

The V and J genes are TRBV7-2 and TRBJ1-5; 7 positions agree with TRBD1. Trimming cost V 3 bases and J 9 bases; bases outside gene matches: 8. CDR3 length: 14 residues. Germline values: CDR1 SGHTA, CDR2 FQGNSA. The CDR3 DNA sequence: TGTGCCAGCAGCTTCCAGACAGGGTTGGGGCCCCAGCATTTT. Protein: CASSFQTGLGPQHF. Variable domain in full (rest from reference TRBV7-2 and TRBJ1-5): GAGVSQSPSNKVTEKGKDVELRCDPISGHTALYWYRQSLGQGLEFLIYFQGNSAPDKSGLPSDRFSAERTGGSVSTLTIQRTQQEDSAVYLCASSFQTGLGPQHFGDGTRLSIL.

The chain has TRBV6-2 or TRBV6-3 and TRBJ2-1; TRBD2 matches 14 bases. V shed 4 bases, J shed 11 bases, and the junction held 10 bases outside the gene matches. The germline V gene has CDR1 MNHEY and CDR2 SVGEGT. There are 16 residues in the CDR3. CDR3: CASSFRLAGGLIKQFF. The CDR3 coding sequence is TGTGCCAGCAGTTTTAGACTAGCGGGAGGGTTAATCAAGCAGTTCTTC.

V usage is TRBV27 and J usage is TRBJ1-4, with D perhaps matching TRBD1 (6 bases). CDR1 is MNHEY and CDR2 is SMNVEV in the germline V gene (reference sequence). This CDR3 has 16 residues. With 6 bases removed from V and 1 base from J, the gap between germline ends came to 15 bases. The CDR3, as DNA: TGTGCCAGCAGAGCAGGGGCGACAGTAACTAATGAAAAACTGTTTTTT. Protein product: CASRAGATVTNEKLFF.

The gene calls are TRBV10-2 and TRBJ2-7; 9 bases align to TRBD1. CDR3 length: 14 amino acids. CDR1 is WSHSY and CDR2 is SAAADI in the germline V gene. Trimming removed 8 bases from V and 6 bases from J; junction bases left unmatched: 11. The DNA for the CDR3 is TGCGCCAGCGTCCCCGGGACAGGGCTGGTCGAGCAGTACTTC. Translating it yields CASVPGTGLVEQYF.